This is a list of T cell receptor beta chains from one sample in a study of T cells expressing NK-cell markers. From its re-call of the 5' RACE reads, TCRdb lists each CDR3 protein once, without DNA. The data include about 160,000 distinct CDR3 sequences; the top ten clones carry about a fifth. The sample taken for sequencing was blood T cells: a sorted CD56 or NKG2C T cell subset, CD4+ or CD8+ T cells, or bulk PBMC T cells (not recorded which). Receptors originate from a woman aged 18 to 75 in good health. The CDR3 runs from the conserved cysteine through the conserved F or W.

TRBV5-1	TRBJ2-1	CASSSTSPNYNEQFF
TRBV7-2	TRBJ1-6	CASSLDRRNSPLHF
TRBV10-3	TRBJ2-6	CAISESGRAISGANVLTF
TRBV4-2	TRBJ2-1	CASSQGDGGYNEQFF
TRBV5-1	TRBJ2-5	CASSLELGARETQYF
TRBV2	TRBJ2-3	CASSAGQRTDTQYF
TRBV2	TRBJ1-1	CASSVTGGFTEAFF
TRBV11-1	TRBJ2-5	CASSSQGQQGETQYF
TRBV6-5	TRBJ2-1	CASSFGGAQNEQFF
TRBV3-1	TRBJ2-3	CASTRDFTDTQYF
TRBV12-3/TRBV12-4	TRBJ1-1	CASSLRQDTEAFF
TRBV12-3/TRBV12-4	TRBJ2-3	CASSGTSGTLADTQYF
TRBV7-8	TRBJ2-1	CASSLQRGSSYNEQFF
TRBV5-1	TRBJ1-2	CASSLAGTGEIMGGYTF
TRBV11-2	TRBJ2-7	CASSLAGTRGYEQYF
TRBV29-1	TRBJ1-2	CSVKAPGQGLLGRGYTF
TRBV5-1	TRBJ2-3	CASSLGSGDRGLDTQYF
TRBV12-3/TRBV12-4	TRBJ2-5	CASSYAKTQYF
TRBV7-9	TRBJ2-4	CASSLDIAKNIQYF
TRBV5-1	TRBJ2-1	CASSLLASYNEQFF
TRBV29-1	TRBJ1-5	CSVRTGEGQPQHF
TRBV3-1	TRBJ2-1	CASSQVIRGAEQFF
TRBV5-1	TRBJ2-7	CASSGPGHYEQYF
TRBV24-1	TRBJ2-1	CATSDRTSGRPNEQFF
TRBV4-1	TRBJ2-1	CASSQDGTAYNEQFF
TRBV29-1	TRBJ2-7	CSVARPGDNSYEQYF
TRBV5-1	TRBJ2-3	CASSVSGRSDTQYF
TRBV5-6	TRBJ2-7	CASSLYEQGKSYEQYF
TRBV27	TRBJ2-3	CASSLSGLAGGPDTQYF